The 27 T cell receptor beta chains given below trace back to one sample, sequenced in a study of cytomegalovirus exposure and HLA in healthy donors. Measured with immunoSEQ multiplex PCR; TCRdb has only the in-frame clones, and not every one. Of 220,000 or so clones listed, over 80% are singletons. Sample: PBMCs. Source of these receptors: a woman in her late teens or twenties in good health and CMV-seronegative.

This clone has a handful of counts. CDR3 DNA sequence: TGTGCCAGCAGGACTACCGACAGGGGGAATGGCTACACCTTC. It translates to CASRTTDRGNGYTF. The chain is built from TRBV6-1 and TRBJ1-2, with 9 bases lining up with TRBD1. Germline CDR1 and CDR2: MNHNS and SASEGT. The CDR3 sequence is 14 residues long. The junction had 8 bases not matched to a gene; V was cut back by 6 bases and J by 6 bases.

The rearrangement links TRBV7-9 to TRBJ2-7; TRBD1 matches at 10 bases. The CDR3 has 14 amino acids. The germline V gene encodes CDR1 SEHNR and CDR2 FQNEAQ (reference sequence). V was pared by 3 bases and J by 7 bases, with 6 bases of the junction left unmatched. Here the CDR3 reads CASSLTGTGVEQYF. The CDR3 bases are TGTGCCAGCAGCTTGACCGGGACAGGGGTTGAGCAGTACTTC.

V usage is TRBV25-1 and J usage is TRBJ1-6; D is possibly TRBD1 (5 bases). V lost 1 base and J lost 14, with 21 bases in between. The CDR3 contains 16 residues. Germline V gene lookup returns CDR1 MGHDK and CDR2 SYGVNS. The CDR3 protein is CASSEWGVRAPRSLHF. DNA for the CDR3: TGTGCCAGCAGTGAATGGGGGGTCAGGGCCCCCAGGTCCCTCCACTTT.

V is TRBV27 and J is TRBJ2-3; 8 nucleotides match TRBD2. Germline CDR1 and CDR2: MNHEY and SMNVEV (reference sequence). Trimming at V came to 3 bases and at J to 4 bases, leaving 3 bases not matched to a gene. CDR3 length equals 14 residues. The CDR3 bases are TGTGCCAGCAGTTTGGGGCGGGAGGCAGATACGCAGTATTTT. Its translation: CASSLGREADTQYF.

This chain uses TRBV4-1 with TRBJ2-1, with 11 bases fitting TRBD1. CDR1 is MGHRA, CDR2 YSYEKL, per germline. V shed 1 base and J 6 bases; nucleotides not matched to a gene: 5. The CDR3 loop spans 16 amino acids. In nucleotides, the CDR3 is TGCGCCAGCAGCCAAGGACCCGGGACAGGGGGCAATGAGCAGTTCTTC. This sequence encodes CASSQGPGTGGNEQFF.

This clone occurred a few times. The chain couples TRBV27 to TRBJ1-6, with D uncertain. The CDR3 sequence is 18 residues long. The V end was cut by 6 bases, the J end by 7 bases, with 25 bases between. From germline, CDR1 is MNHEY and CDR2 SMNVEV (reference sequence). CDR3 region: CASSIYGSVRGGNSPLHF. CDR3 DNA: TGTGCCAGCAGCATATACGGATCAGTGCGGGGTGGGAATTCACCCCTCCACTTT.

The chain employs TRBV5-1 and TRBJ2-2, with 9 bases matching TRBD2. Germline V CDR1 and CDR2: SGHRS, YFSETQ. The CDR3 length is 19 residues. J was trimmed by 1 base and V by 4 bases; bases with no gene match: 14. The CDR3 here is CASSPLAGVSKGNTGELFF. As DNA, the CDR3 is TGCGCCAGCAGCCCCTTAGCGGGAGTGTCAAAAGGGAACACCGGGGAGCTGTTTTTT.

This clone was detected only once. The chain carries TRBV30 and TRBJ1-4, with 7 bases lining up with TRBD1. This CDR3 region has 15 residues. Germline loops: CDR1 GTSNPN, CDR2 SVGIG (reference sequence). The ends lost 4 bases at V and 0 bases at J; junction bases unmatched: 5. The CDR3 sequence: CAWMGQTATNEKLFF. The CDR3 region has the DNA TGTGCCTGGATGGGACAGACTGCAACTAATGAAAAACTGTTTTTT.

The V and J genes are TRBV29-1 and TRBJ2-7; TRBD2 aligns across 10 bases. The CDR3 length is 17 residues. V trimming: 1 base; J trimming: 1 base; junction bases outside the gene matches: 10. Germline V gene data show CDR1 as SQVTM and CDR2 as ANQGSEA. CDR3 nucleotide sequence: TGCAGCGTTGAAGTTTCCAGCGGGAGGGCGAAATCCTACGAGCAGTACTTC. Protein: CSVEVSSGRAKSYEQYF.

V is TRBV11-2 and J is TRBJ1-4; weak D call: TRBD1 (5 bases). This CDR3 spans 16 amino acids. V was shortened by 1 base and J by 7 bases, with 16 bases between the two germline ends. Per germline, CDR1 SGHAT and CDR2 FQNNGV. In DNA form, the CDR3 reads TGTGCCAGCAGCTTAGTTTTCCGGGACGGGGGTGAAAAACTGTTTTTT. Its translation: CASSLVFRDGGEKLFF. Full variable domain (missing parts from reference TRBV11-2 and TRBJ1-4): EAGVAQSPRYKIIEKRQSVAFWCNPISGHATLYWYQQILGQGPKLLIQFQNNGVVDDSQLPKDRFSAERLKGVDSTLKIQPAKLEDSAVYLCASSLVFRDGGEKLFFGSGTQLSVL.

This chain uses TRBV2 with TRBJ1-4, with D unclear. With 6 bases removed from V and 8 bases from J, the gap between germline ends came to 16 bases. The CDR3 length is 14 residues. Germline CDR1 is SNHLY and CDR2 is FYNNEI. CDR3 DNA sequence: TGTGCCAGCAGCCCTGTTTCACTACGAGAAAAACTGTTTTTT. Its protein product is CASSPVSLREKLFF.

The rearrangement links TRBV11-2 to TRBJ2-1; perhaps TRBD1 as D (6 bases). Germline-derived CDR1 and CDR2 are SGHAT and FQNNGV. V lost 6 bases, J lost 2 bases, and 20 bases lay in between. The CDR3 totals 17 residues. This CDR3 reads CASRNLLGDKAYNEQFF. CDR3 DNA sequence: TGTGCCAGCAGAAATCTTCTAGGGGACAAAGCCTACAATGAGCAGTTCTTC.

The chain uses TRBV28 and TRBJ2-1; 10 nucleotides align to TRBD2. CDR3 length: 15 residues. Losses at the gene ends were 8 bases for V and 8 bases for J; bases not matched to a gene: 12. CDR1 and CDR2 from the germline V gene are MDHEN and SYDVKM. DNA for the CDR3: TGTGCCAGCCCCCCGGCGGGACTAGCGTATGATGAGCAGTTCTTC. It translates to CASPPAGLAYDEQFF.

The V gene is TRBV5-5, the J gene TRBJ2-7; D may be TRBD1 (6 bases). With 4 bases removed from V and 7 bases from J, the gap between germline ends came to 21 bases. CDR1 is SGHKS, CDR2 YYEKEE, per germline (reference sequence). The CDR3 loop spans 15 amino acids. The CDR3 loop is CASSPSGTRKGEQYF. CDR3 nucleotides: TGTGCCAGCAGCCCCTCCGGGACAAGAAAGGGAGAGCAGTACTTC.

The DNA for the CDR3 is TGTGCCAGCAGTAAGCCTGGCTACACCTTC. Translation: CASSKPGYTF. The rearrangement joins TRBV6-1 to TRBJ1-2; D not certain. CDR1 and CDR2 from the germline V gene are MNHNS and SASEGT. Trimming took off 5 bases at V and 7 bases at J, with 5 bases between the two ends. There are 10 residues in the CDR3.

V and J are TRBV18 and TRBJ2-5; D is perhaps TRBD2 (6 bases). From germline, CDR1 is KGHSH and CDR2 LQKENI. Trimming cost V 3 bases and J 4 bases, with 24 bases left between them. There are 18 residues in the CDR3. The CDR3 DNA reads as TGTGCCAGCTCACCCCTCCCCCAAGGCCCCCTCGGGGGAGAGACCCAGTACTTC. Its protein is CASSPLPQGPLGGETQYF.

This clone has only one observation. The chain has TRBV19 and TRBJ1-2; D gene ambiguous. CDR1 and CDR2 (germline): LNHDA, SQIVND (reference sequence). The CDR3 contains 14 residues. Trimming left V 0 bases short and J 3 bases short, with 8 bases between. The CDR3 is CASSIDAGDYGYTF. The CDR3, as DNA: TGTGCCAGTAGTATAGACGCAGGCGACTATGGCTACACCTTC. The full variable domain, in which reference TRBV19 and TRBJ1-2 provide the parts outside the CDR3, is DGGITQSPKYLFRKEGQNVTLSCEQNLNHDAMYWYRQDPGQGLRLIYYSQIVNDFQKGDIAEGYSVSREKKESFPLTVTSAQKNPTAFYLCASSIDAGDYGYTFGSGTRLTVV.

CDR3 loop: CASSVATGATGNTIYF. The CDR3 nucleotides are TGTGCCAGCAGCGTAGCCACAGGGGCTACGGGAAACACCATATATTTT. The rearrangement joins TRBV9 to TRBJ1-3; 7 bases fit TRBD1. The length of the CDR3 is 16 residues. Losses at the gene ends were 0 bases for V and 4 bases for J; bases not matched to a gene: 7. The V gene's germline CDR1 is SGDLS and CDR2 YYNGEE.

The table lists this clone with a count of one. The rearrangement uses TRBV7-9 and TRBJ1-1; tentative D call: TRBD1 (5 bases). Trimming removed 1 base from V and 0 bases from J, with 9 bases in between. Germline CDR1 SEHNR, CDR2 FQNEAQ (reference sequence). The length of the CDR3 is 15 residues. The CDR3 sequence is CASSLVTAMNTEAFF. Here the CDR3 DNA reads TGTGCCAGCAGCTTAGTGACAGCGATGAACACTGAAGCTTTCTTT.

The chain links TRBV6-1 to TRBJ1-5; unclear D gene. CDR1 and CDR2 (germline): MNHNS, SASEGT. CDR3 length: 12 amino acids. Trimming shortened V by 7 bases and J by 9 bases, and 13 bases separated the two germline ends. The CDR3 region is CASIDGDRPQHF. CDR3 in DNA: TGTGCCAGCATCGACGGGGATAGGCCCCAGCATTTT.

The chain uses TRBV4-2 and TRBJ2-7; 8 bases are shared with TRBD2. The germline CDR1 and CDR2 sequences are LGHNA and YNFKEQ. The CDR3 spans 16 residues. V trimming: 0 bases; J trimming: 2 bases; junction bases outside the gene matches: 6. The CDR3 DNA reads as TGTGCCAGCAGCCAAGATATAACGGGAGGGCCCTACGAGCAGTACTTC. Amino acid sequence: CASSQDITGGPYEQYF.

V gene TRBV11-1 combines with J gene TRBJ1-4, with D possibly matching TRBD1 (6 bases). V dropped 5 bases and J dropped 5 bases, with 9 bases sitting between them. CDR1 SGHAT and CDR2 FQDESV come from the germline V gene (reference sequence). The CDR3 has 13 residues. The CDR3 loop is CASSRDTNEKLFF. The DNA for the CDR3 is TGTGCCAGCAGCCGGGACACCAATGAAAAACTGTTTTTT.

V is TRBV20-1 and J is TRBJ1-4, with 7 bases identical to TRBD1. The CDR3 has 11 residues. Germline V gene sequence: CDR1 DFQATT, CDR2 SNEGSKA (reference sequence). J was trimmed by 15 bases and V by 5 bases; bases with no gene match: 9. The CDR3 DNA is TGCAGTGCTTCTAGACAGGGCAAGTTGTTTTTT. This codes for CSASRQGKLFF.

As for this clone: Other DNA sequences in the sample encode the same CDR3. The gene calls are TRBV30 and TRBJ1-2; TRBD1 is a possible D gene (6 bases). The germline V gene has CDR1 GTSNPN and CDR2 SVGIG (reference sequence). The ends were cut back, 1 base at V and 2 bases at J, with 11 bases in the middle. The CDR3 spans 14 residues. The CDR3 loop is CAWSAGQGNYGYTF. The DNA for the CDR3 is TGTGCCTGGAGTGCGGGGCAGGGGAACTATGGCTACACCTTC.

This chain links TRBV2 with TRBJ2-7; 9 positions agree with TRBD1. The V and J ends lost 7 bases and 7 bases, in that order; junction bases with no gene match: 5. Germline-derived CDR1 and CDR2 are SNHLY and FYNNEI. The CDR3 runs 12 residues. The CDR3 DNA reads TGTGCCAGCACACAGGGGGCGGGGGAGCAGTACTTC. Translation gives CASTQGAGEQYF.

The chain employs TRBV2 and TRBJ1-5; TRBD1 matches at 9 bases. CDR3 length equals 15 residues. Germline trimming cut 6 bases from V and 6 bases from J; bases unmatched to any gene: 9. In germline, CDR1 is SNHLY, CDR2 FYNNEI. This CDR3 is CASRLTGGFSQPQHF. The CDR3 bases are TGTGCCAGCAGACTTACAGGGGGCTTCAGTCAGCCCCAGCATTTT. The full variable domain, its missing parts supplied by reference TRBV2 and TRBJ1-5, is EPEVTQTPSHQVTQMGQEVILRCVPISNHLYFYWYRQILGQKVEFLVSFYNNEISEKSEIFDDQFSVERPDGSNFTLKIRSTKLEDSAMYFCASRLTGGFSQPQHFGDGTRLSIL.

The J gene is TRBJ1-2, the V gene TRBV5-6; the D gene is possibly TRBD1 (5 bases). The CDR3 has 15 amino acids. With 0 bases removed from V and 4 bases from J, the gap between germline ends came to 13 bases. CDR1 is SGHDT and CDR2 is YYEEEE in the germline V gene. CDR3 loop: CASSLAQGSAYGYTF. For the CDR3, the DNA is TGTGCCAGCAGCTTGGCTCAGGGTTCGGCCTATGGCTACACCTTC.